The 21 T cell receptor beta chains presented below share a single source sample, sequenced in a study of shared clonotypes between healthy human individuals. Sequenced by immunoSEQ multiplex PCR; TCRdb stores in-frame clones only, minus some. The data hold some 530,000 clones, with about 78% observed a single time. Sample: PBMCs. These receptors all stem from a woman in her thirties or forties in good health. Some clones in this sample may be carry-over from other donors' samples.

This clone has only one observation. The V call is TRBV27, the J call TRBJ1-2, with 7 nucleotides matching TRBD1. The CDR3 has 14 amino acids. Trimming took 6 bases from V and 8 from J; bases not matched to a gene: 12. CDR1 MNHEY and CDR2 SMNVEV come from the germline V gene (reference sequence). Here the CDR3 DNA reads TGTGCCAGCAGGGAGACAGGGAGCACGAGGGGCTACACCTTC. Its protein is CASRETGSTRGYTF.

J is TRBJ2-1 and V is TRBV9; D might be TRBD2 (6 bases). Germline CDR1 is SGDLS and CDR2 is YYNGEE. Trimming removed 0 bases at V and 2 bases at J, with 12 bases between. The CDR3 is 16 residues long. The CDR3 sequence is CASSVGGVRTYNEQFF. The CDR3 region has the DNA TGTGCCAGCAGCGTAGGGGGGGTTAGGACCTACAATGAGCAGTTCTTC.

Turning to this clone: The sample carries other DNA sequences with the same CDR3. The chain has TRBV5-4 and TRBJ1-1; weak D call: TRBD1 (5 bases). V lost 7 bases, J lost 1 base, and 14 bases lay in between. Germline lookup yields CDR1 SGHNT and CDR2 YYREEE (reference sequence). CDR3 size: 14 residues. DNA of the CDR3: TGTGCCAGCCGAGGGGCCAGGGAGAACACTGAAGCTTTCTTT. Translation: CASRGARENTEAFF.

V usage is TRBV7-3 and J usage is TRBJ2-2; 9 nucleotides agree with TRBD2. Unmatched junction bases numbered 10, after V lost 5 bases and J lost 6 bases. CDR1 and CDR2 from the germline V gene are SGHTA and FQGTGA. The CDR3 covers 16 residues. The CDR3 bases are TGTGCCAGCAGCCCCCGGGCGCGGGAGGGCCCCGGGGAGCTGTTTTTT. Its protein is CASSPRAREGPGELFF.

This chain uses TRBV19 with TRBJ2-5, with D possibly matching TRBD2 (5 bases). V shed 5 bases and J shed 0 bases, with 7 bases lying between them. CDR1 and CDR2 (germline): LNHDA, SQIVND (reference sequence). This CDR3 has 13 residues. Written as DNA, the CDR3 is TGTGCCAGTAGTCTCGGGAACCAAGAGACCCAGTACTTC. This codes for CASSLGNQETQYF.

For this clone: A much larger clone lies one base from this, so it may be a read error. The CDR3 reads CASSLETNTGELFF. In DNA form, the CDR3 reads TGTGCCAGCAGCTTAGAGACGAACACCGGGGAGCTGTTTTTT. The chain joins TRBV11-2 to TRBJ2-2; D remains ambiguous. Germline lookup yields CDR1 SGHAT and CDR2 FQNNGV. This CDR3 region has 14 residues. Trimming cost V 0 bases and J 0 bases, with 2 bases left between them.

This clone has a handful of counts. J is TRBJ2-4 and V is TRBV29-1, with a weak D call TRBD2 (5 bases). V dropped 6 bases and J dropped 7 bases, with 10 bases sitting between them. CDR3 length equals 11 residues. CDR1 SQVTM and CDR2 ANQGSEA come from the germline V gene. The CDR3, as DNA: TGCAGCGTGGAGACGGGGAACATTCAGTACTTC. This gives the protein CSVETGNIQYF.

CDR3 loop: CTTSRDRTYEQYF. In DNA form, the CDR3 reads TGTACCACCTCCCGGGACAGGACCTACGAGCAGTACTTC. This chain joins TRBV6-5 and TRBJ2-7, with 8 bases aligning to TRBD1. The CDR3 runs 13 residues. The germline gives CDR1 MNHEY, CDR2 SVGAGI.

The J gene is TRBJ2-7, the V gene TRBV10-1; D may be TRBD1 (6 bases). V lost 5 bases, J lost 3 bases, and 11 bases lay in between. This CDR3 is 13 amino acids long. Germline-derived CDR1 and CDR2 are WNHNN and SYGVQD (reference sequence). The CDR3 loop is CASSPAGDYEQYF. CDR3 coding DNA: TGCGCCAGCAGTCCGGCAGGGGACTACGAGCAGTACTTC.

The genes are TRBV28 and TRBJ2-7, with D hard to call. In germline, CDR1 is MDHEN, CDR2 SYDVKM. The germline V and J ends were trimmed by 2 bases and 3 bases, with 14 bases remaining between them. CDR3 size: 15 residues. The CDR3 loop reads CASSLASLGLYEQYF. DNA of the CDR3: TGTGCCAGCAGTTTAGCCTCATTGGGCCTCTACGAGCAGTACTTC.

The chain is built from TRBV5-8 and TRBJ1-4; possible D gene TRBD1, 6 bases. V lost 4 bases to trimming and J lost 5 bases, with 15 bases between them. Germline V gene sequence: CDR1 SGHTS, CDR2 YDEGEE. The CDR3 sequence is 15 residues long. The CDR3 DNA sequence: TGTGCCAGCAGCGGGGGCGGGCAGATGAATGAAAAACTGTTTTTT. The encoded protein is CASSGGGQMNEKLFF.

With regard to this clone: This CDR3 is also generated by other DNA sequences in the sample. This rearrangement joins TRBV27 to TRBJ2-3; 10 nucleotides match TRBD2. Germline V gene data show CDR1 as MNHEY and CDR2 as SMNVEV (reference sequence). There are 16 residues in the CDR3. Trimming at V came to 5 bases and at J to 2 bases, leaving 7 bases not matched to a gene. CDR3 coding DNA: TGTGCCAGCAGTCCGGGAGCGGGAGGGTCCACAGATACGCAGTATTTT. It is translated as CASSPGAGGSTDTQYF.

This chain uses TRBV10-3 with TRBJ2-1; 7 bases are a match to TRBD1. Looked up from germline, CDR1 is ENHRY and CDR2 is SYGVKD. Losses at the gene ends were 2 bases for V and 5 bases for J; bases not matched to a gene: 3. The CDR3 consists of 14 residues. The CDR3 DNA is TGTGCCATCAGTGAGAGGGGACAGAACAATGAGCAGTTCTTC. Translation: CAISERGQNNEQFF.

This clone has a count of ten or more. V usage is TRBV27 and J usage is TRBJ1-1, with D possibly being TRBD1 (5 bases). The CDR3 totals 15 residues. Trimming stripped 7 bases from V and 0 bases from J, with 15 bases between. Germline V gene lookup returns CDR1 MNHEY and CDR2 SMNVEV (reference sequence). Here the CDR3 reads CASTPRVAVNTEAFF. CDR3 bases: TGTGCCAGCACCCCCAGGGTGGCTGTGAACACTGAAGCTTTCTTT.

The rearrangement uses TRBV7-9 and TRBJ2-5; 14 bases agree with TRBD2. The CDR3 sequence is 16 residues long. The V segment lost 5 bases and the J segment 5 bases; nucleotides outside the gene matches: 7. Looked up from germline, CDR1 is SEHNR and CDR2 is FQNEAQ (reference sequence). CDR3 region: CASSPPGLAGVETQYF. Written as DNA, the CDR3 is TGTGCCAGCAGCCCCCCGGGACTAGCGGGAGTGGAGACCCAGTACTTC.

The rearrangement joins TRBV11-2 to TRBJ1-5, with D maybe TRBD1 (6 bases). Germline CDR1 is SGHAT and CDR2 is FQNNGV. There are 15 residues in the CDR3. V lost 5 bases to trimming and J lost 4 bases, with 15 bases between them. The CDR3 protein is CASSPGGQFNQPQHF. For the CDR3, the DNA is TGTGCCAGCAGCCCAGGAGGACAGTTTAATCAGCCCCAGCATTTT.

The genes are TRBV15 and TRBJ1-5; D gene ambiguous. The V and J ends lost 8 bases and 0 bases respectively, with 8 bases between them. Germline V lookup: CDR1 LNHNV, CDR2 YYDKDF (reference sequence). The CDR3 has 13 amino acids. As DNA, the CDR3 is TGTGCCACCCGGGAACATAGCAATCAGCCCCAGCATTTT. Amino acids: CATREHSNQPQHF. The full variable domain, in which reference TRBV15 and TRBJ1-5 provide the parts outside the CDR3, is DAMVIQNPRYQVTQFGKPVTLSCSQTLNHNVMYWYQQKSSQAPKLLFHYYDKDFNNEADTPDNFQSRRPNTSFCFLDIRSPGLGDTAMYLCATREHSNQPQHFGDGTRLSIL.

The chain employs TRBV7-2 and TRBJ2-1, with a tentative D call TRBD2 (5 bases). The V end lost 5 bases, the J end lost 0 bases, and 11 bases lay between the germline ends. Germline loops: CDR1 SGHTA, CDR2 FQGNSA. CDR3 length: 15 residues. CDR3: CASSQIASSYNEQFF. The CDR3 DNA reads as TGTGCCAGCAGCCAGATAGCGAGCTCCTACAATGAGCAGTTCTTC.

The chain couples TRBV30 to TRBJ1-5, with unresolved D. Germline lookup yields CDR1 GTSNPN and CDR2 SVGIG (reference sequence). The CDR3 length is 13 residues. V was pared by 1 base and J by 3 bases, with 7 bases between. CDR3 residues: CAWSGANNQPQHF. The CDR3, as DNA: TGTGCCTGGAGTGGGGCTAACAATCAGCCCCAGCATTTT.

The chain employs TRBV19 and TRBJ2-7, with TRBD1 as a possible D gene (5 bases). CDR3 size: 14 residues. Germline loops: CDR1 LNHDA, CDR2 SQIVND (reference sequence). The ends were cut back, 5 bases at V and 0 bases at J, with 11 bases in the middle. In DNA, the CDR3 is TGTGCCAGTAGTTCACAGGTGAACTCCTACGAGCAGTACTTC. Translated, it gives CASSSQVNSYEQYF.

The CDR3 nucleotides are TGTGCCAGCTCACCAGCTAGCGTGAGCACAGATACGCAGTATTTT. Translated: CASSPASVSTDTQYF. The genes are TRBV18 and TRBJ2-3; a possible D gene is TRBD2 (6 bases). Germline CDR1 and CDR2: KGHSH and LQKENI. The V end lost 2 bases, the J end lost 0 bases, and 9 bases lay between the germline ends. This CDR3 region has 15 residues. Full variable domain (missing parts from reference TRBV18 and TRBJ2-3): NAGVMQNPRHLVRRRGQEARLRCSPMKGHSHVYWYRQLPEEGLKFMVYLQKENIIDESGMPKERFSAEFPKEGPSILRIQQVVRGDSAAYFCASSPASVSTDTQYFGPGTRLTVL.